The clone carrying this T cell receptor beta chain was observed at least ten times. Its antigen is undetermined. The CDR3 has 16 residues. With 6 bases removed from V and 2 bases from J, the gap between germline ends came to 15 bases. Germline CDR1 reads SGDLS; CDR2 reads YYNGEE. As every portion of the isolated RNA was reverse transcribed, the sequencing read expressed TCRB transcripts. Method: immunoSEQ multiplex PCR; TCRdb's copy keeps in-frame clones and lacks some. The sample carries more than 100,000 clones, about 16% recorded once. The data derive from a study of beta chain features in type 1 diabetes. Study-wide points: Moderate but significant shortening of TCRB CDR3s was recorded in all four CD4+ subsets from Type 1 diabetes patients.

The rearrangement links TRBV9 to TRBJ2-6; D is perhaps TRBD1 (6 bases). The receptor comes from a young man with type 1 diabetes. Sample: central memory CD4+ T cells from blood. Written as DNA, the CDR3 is TGTGCCAGCAACCCAGGGGCCCCTCCTGGGGCCAACGTCCTGACTTTC. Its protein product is CASNPGAPPGANVLTF.